The sequence of this T cell receptor (beta chain) was determined in a study of blood T cell repertoires in COVID-19. About the study: The samples span acute and convalescent COVID-19 from the United States, Italy and Spain.

Per the germline V gene, CDR1 is SGHTA and CDR2 is FQGNSA. There are 13 residues in the CDR3. The ends were cut back, 1 base at V and 10 bases at J, with 8 bases in the middle. As originally analysed: The assay estimated nucleated cells by amplifying reference gene primers. The method was immunoSEQ multiplex PCR; TCRdb's version includes in-frame clones alone and lacks a portion of them. V and J calls and clone size are copied from that table; D and trimming were computed from the DNA. The sample lists some 200,000 clones, approximately 84% occurring once. The chain couples TRBV7-2 to TRBJ1-6; tentatively, D is TRBD1 (5 bases). The sequence came from a man at least 80 years old with acute or convalescent COVID-19. Material for sequencing was peripheral blood. The CDR3 DNA follows: TGTGCCAGCAGCTTAGAGGGGTGGTCACCCCTCCACTTT. It translates to CASSLEGWSPLHF.